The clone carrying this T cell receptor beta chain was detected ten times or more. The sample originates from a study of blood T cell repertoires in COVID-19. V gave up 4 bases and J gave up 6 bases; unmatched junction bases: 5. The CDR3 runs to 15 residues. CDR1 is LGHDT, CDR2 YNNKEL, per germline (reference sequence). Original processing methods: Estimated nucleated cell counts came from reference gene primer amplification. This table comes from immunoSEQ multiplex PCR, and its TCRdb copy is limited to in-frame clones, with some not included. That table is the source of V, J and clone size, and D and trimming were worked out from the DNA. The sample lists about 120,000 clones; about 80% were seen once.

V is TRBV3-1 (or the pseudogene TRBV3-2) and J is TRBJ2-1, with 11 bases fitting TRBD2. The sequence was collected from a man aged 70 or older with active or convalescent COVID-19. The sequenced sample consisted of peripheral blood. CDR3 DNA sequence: TGTGCCAGCAGCCCCGCTAGCGGGAGGCTCAATGAGCAGTTCTTC. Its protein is CASSPASGRLNEQFF.